These 13 T cell receptor beta chains were sequenced from one sample in a study of blood T cells in healthy people across ages. Then a second PCR, running about 7 to 11 cycles, was carried out with a sample-barcoded 5' primer and a J-beta primer mix. TCRdb analysed the 5' RACE reads with MiXCR anew, one entry per CDR3 protein. The table includes around 1,000,000 distinct CDR3 sequences, around 27% detected once. This same sample was also taken into another study, of T cells of mothers and their children.

The sample consisted of blood. The source is a girl between 2 and 10 years old in good health.

This clonotype has only a few counts. The chain links TRBV12-3 or TRBV12-4 to TRBJ2-7; D is possibly TRBD2 (5 bases). The CDR3 runs 11 residues. Trimming left V 4 bases short and J 5 bases short, with 6 bases between. DNA of the CDR3: TGTGCCAGCAGTTGGACTCACGAGCAGTACTTC. Amino acid sequence: CASSWTHEQYF.

The chain uses TRBV12-3 or TRBV12-4 and TRBJ1-2; 8 nucleotides match TRBD1. The CDR3 covers 16 residues. Trimming removed 3 bases from V and 2 bases from J; junction bases left unmatched: 8. CDR3 in amino acids: CASSFSSNRGNYGYTF. The CDR3 nucleotides read TGTGCCAGCAGTTTCTCTAGTAACAGGGGGAACTATGGCTACACCTTC.

This chain joins TRBV5-1 and TRBJ1-1; D may be TRBD1 (6 bases). V gave up 3 bases and J gave up 6 bases, with 18 bases separating them. This CDR3 comprises 15 residues. Germline loops: CDR1 SGHRS, CDR2 YFSETQ. The CDR3 region has the DNA TGCGCCAGCAGCTACCTAGGGGGAACGGAGGCTGAAGCTTTCTTT. Translation: CASSYLGGTEAEAFF.

The V gene is TRBV12-3 or TRBV12-4, the J gene TRBJ1-4; a weak D match, TRBD1 (5 bases). The ends were cut back, 5 bases at V and 7 bases at J, with 17 bases in the middle. The CDR3 runs to 15 residues. Written as DNA, the CDR3 is TGTGCCAGCAGTGCAAGGGGCGCAAAGGGTGAAAAACTGTTTTTT. This translates into CASSARGAKGEKLFF.

This clonotype has at least ten counts. This chain joins TRBV6-5 and TRBJ2-5; D not certain. Germline CDR1 is MNHEY and CDR2 is SVGAGI. The CDR3 sequence is 13 residues long. V lost 2 bases to trimming and J lost 2 bases, with 6 bases between them. CDR3 sequence: CASSYGLQETQYF. The CDR3 nucleotides read TGTGCCAGCAGTTACGGATTACAAGAGACCCAGTACTTC.

This clonotype was seen more than once but under ten times. The CDR3 region has the DNA TGTGCCAGCAGTTTCGCGGGGGCGGGGGGCACAGATACGCAGTATTTT. Amino acids: CASSFAGAGGTDTQYF. The chain carries TRBV6-5 and TRBJ2-3; the D gene is possibly TRBD2 (7 bases). Germline V gives CDR1 MNHEY, CDR2 SVGAGI. V lost 4 bases, J lost 1 base, and 15 bases lay in between. This CDR3 has 16 amino acids.

V and J are TRBV9 and TRBJ2-1, with TRBD2 matching over 7 bases. The CDR3 has 14 amino acids. V trimming: 0 bases; J trimming: 8 bases; junction bases outside the gene matches: 5. The germline V gene has CDR1 SGDLS and CDR2 YYNGEE. CDR3 in DNA: TGTGCCAGCAGCGTAGAGGGAGGGCCGTATGAGCAGTTCTTC. It codes for CASSVEGGPYEQFF.

Only a few counts were recorded for this clonotype. The chain has TRBV6-6 and TRBJ2-1; TRBD1 agrees at 7 bases. Per the germline V gene, CDR1 is MNHNY and CDR2 is SVGAGI (reference sequence). The trim removed 3 bases at V and 4 bases at J, leaving 9 bases unmatched. The length of the CDR3 is 16 residues. CDR3 loop: CASSYPTGTEYNEQFF. The CDR3 DNA follows: TGTGCCAGCAGTTATCCGACAGGGACGGAGTACAATGAGCAGTTCTTC.

This clonotype was seen a handful of times. V gene TRBV4-2 combines with J gene TRBJ2-6; no clear D gene. With 0 bases removed from V and 0 bases from J, the gap between germline ends came to 9 bases. Germline V gene data show CDR1 as LGHNA and CDR2 as YNFKEQ. The CDR3 covers 17 residues. The DNA for the CDR3 is TGTGCCAGCAGCCAAGACTCTGCGGCCTCTGGGGCCAACGTCCTGACTTTC. As protein: CASSQDSAASGANVLTF.

Only a few counts were recorded for this clonotype. The genes are TRBV20-1 and TRBJ2-1; D possibly corresponds to TRBD2 (6 bases). V was pared by 6 bases and J by 0 bases, with 18 bases between. The CDR3 covers 16 residues. CDR1 and CDR2 (germline): DFQATT, SNEGSKA (reference sequence). The CDR3 DNA sequence: TGCAGTGCCCGGCGGGGCTGGGTGAGCTCCTACAATGAGCAGTTCTTC. Its translation: CSARRGWVSSYNEQFF.

The chain links TRBV6-1 to TRBJ1-5; no clear D gene. V dropped 8 bases and J dropped 1 base, with 3 bases sitting between them. Germline V lookup: CDR1 MNHNS, CDR2 SASEGT. This CDR3 is built from 11 residues. The CDR3 reads CASRSNQPQHF. The CDR3, as DNA: TGTGCCAGCCGAAGCAATCAGCCCCAGCATTTT.

This clonotype is a singleton in its sample. The genes are TRBV21-1 and TRBJ1-2; the table's D call TRBD1 went unverified against the DNA. TRBV21-1 is shown as a pseudogene. This CDR3 is 13 amino acids long. The CDR3 sequence: CASSSRGRYGYTF. The CDR3 DNA sequence: TGTGCCAGCAGCTCCCGGGGCCGATATGGCTACACCTTC.

The chain carries TRBV11-2 and TRBJ1-1; D unresolved. Per germline, CDR1 SGHAT and CDR2 FQNNGV. With 5 bases removed from V and 0 bases from J, the gap between germline ends came to 16 bases. The CDR3 is 16 residues long. This chain's CDR3 is CASSPISGGMNTEAFF. In DNA, the CDR3 is TGTGCCAGCAGCCCAATTTCGGGAGGTATGAACACTGAAGCTTTCTTT.